A single sample is the source of the 20 T cell receptor beta chains below, sequenced in a study of CD8 T cells in ankylosing spondylitis. What these receptors recognize is not known. Each CDR3 protein is one row after TCRdb ran MiXCR on the 5' RACE reads. The profile shows 450,000 to 550,000 distinct CDR3 sequences, about 5.2% of them singletons. Study conclusions and caveats: A TCR beta motif of 7 or 8 highly homologous variants appeared characteristic of ankylosing spondylitis blood.

The sequencing sample was made of blood, either unsorted or a sorted T cell fraction (not recorded which). These receptors were taken from a male donor with ankylosing spondylitis.

This clonotype was counted many times. J is TRBJ2-1 and V is TRBV7-6; D uncertain. This CDR3 is 15 amino acids long. Trimming pared 1 base from V and 2 bases from J, leaving 9 bases between. Germline values: CDR1 SGHVS, CDR2 FNYEAQ. Written as DNA, the CDR3 is TGTGCCAGCAGCTTAGAGGCAGGACCCTACAATGAGCAGTTCTTC. Translated: CASSLEAGPYNEQFF.

At least ten counts were recorded for this clonotype. The chain couples TRBV20-1 to TRBJ2-2, with 12 bases matching TRBD1. The V gene end was trimmed by 6 bases and the J gene end by 3 bases; junction bases not matched to a gene: 8. This CDR3 is built from 16 residues. Per the germline V gene, CDR1 is DFQATT and CDR2 is SNEGSKA (reference sequence). In DNA, the CDR3 is TGCAGTGCCCAAGGCGGGGACAGGGGGCACACCGGGGAGCTGTTTTTT. Amino acid sequence: CSAQGGDRGHTGELFF.

The sample holds many counts of this clonotype. V gene TRBV7-9 combines with J gene TRBJ2-7; D is perhaps TRBD1 (5 bases). V was trimmed by 4 bases and J by 2 bases, leaving 12 bases between them. Germline CDR1 is SEHNR and CDR2 is FQNEAQ (reference sequence). CDR3 length: 14 amino acids. The CDR3 sequence is CASSSRTQPYEQYF. The DNA for the CDR3 is TGTGCCAGCAGCTCAAGGACACAACCCTACGAGCAGTACTTC.

This clonotype was counted ten times or more. CDR3 protein: CASRAEADDIQYF. The CDR3 DNA is TGTGCCAGCAGAGCGGAGGCGGACGACATTCAGTACTTC. This rearrangement joins TRBV6-6 to TRBJ2-4, with D possibly TRBD2 on 5 matching bases. The CDR3 totals 13 residues. CDR1 MNHNY and CDR2 SVGAGI come from the germline V gene (reference sequence). V dropped 6 bases and J dropped 8 bases, with 14 bases sitting between them.

Ten or more counts support this clonotype. V usage is TRBV12-3 or TRBV12-4 and J usage is TRBJ2-7; TRBD1 or TRBD2 may be the D gene (6 bases each). V was trimmed by 7 bases and J by 0 bases, leaving 13 bases between them. The CDR3 has 14 amino acids. The CDR3 nucleotides read TGTGCCAGCACCCCAGGGGACTTCTCCTACGAGCAGTACTTC. It specifies CASTPGDFSYEQYF.

This clonotype was seen many times. This sequence joins TRBV4-1 and TRBJ2-7, with D possibly called TRBD1 or TRBD2 (5 bases each). The CDR3 length is 17 residues. CDR1 MGHRA and CDR2 YSYEKL come from the germline V gene. Trimming shortened V by 0 bases and J by 4 bases, and 19 bases separated the two germline ends. CDR3 residues: CASSQDLRRAGRYEQYF. The CDR3 nucleotides are TGCGCCAGCAGCCAAGATCTGAGGCGGGCAGGGCGGTACGAGCAGTACTTC.

This clonotype was seen a few times. The rearrangement joins TRBV4-2 to TRBJ2-7; D remains ambiguous. Germline V gene data show CDR1 as LGHNA and CDR2 as YNFKEQ. The length of the CDR3 is 15 residues. V lost 0 bases to trimming and J lost 2 bases, with 11 bases between them. This CDR3 is CASSQDGNPPYEQYF. CDR3 DNA: TGTGCCAGCAGCCAAGATGGGAACCCACCCTACGAGCAGTACTTC.

This clonotype was observed many times. In DNA form, the CDR3 reads TGCAGTGCTAGTCGCGGGGCGGATGGCTACACCTTC. It codes for CSASRGADGYTF. The chain recombines TRBV20-1 with TRBJ1-2; TRBD1 is a possible D gene (5 bases). Trimming took 3 bases from V and 6 from J, leaving 11 bases between them. The germline V gene has CDR1 DFQATT and CDR2 SNEGSKA (reference sequence). The CDR3 is 12 residues long.

This clonotype came up many times. CDR3 nucleotide sequence: TGTGCCAGCAGCTTGACCATTCAAGAGACCCAGTACTTC. Translation: CASSLTIQETQYF. The chain uses TRBV5-6 and TRBJ2-5; the D is unclear. The CDR3 length is 13 residues. CDR1 is SGHDT, CDR2 YYEEEE, per germline. V lost 1 base to trimming and J lost 2 bases, with 6 bases between them.

With respect to this clonotype: A read error may be the cause here, since a much bigger clone is one base away. This rearrangement joins TRBV20-1 to TRBJ1-5; D not certain. Germline-derived CDR1 and CDR2 are DFQATT and SNEGSKA (reference sequence). The CDR3 extends over 12 amino acids. In DNA, the CDR3 is TGCAGAGTAGGACGGATCAATCAGCCCCAGCATTTT. Its translation is CRVGRINQPQHF.

This clonotype was recorded at least ten times. CDR3 nucleotides: TGTGCCAGCAAGGGAGGGATTTGGTACGAGCAGTACTTC. Translation: CASKGGIWYEQYF. The chain employs TRBV6-6 and TRBJ2-7; TRBD2 agrees at 7 bases. CDR3 length: 13 amino acids. Losses at the gene ends were 7 bases for V and 4 bases for J; bases not matched to a gene: 7. Germline CDR1 reads MNHNY; CDR2 reads SVGAGI (reference sequence).

This clonotype was counted ten times or more. The rearrangement joins TRBV9 to TRBJ1-1; no clear D gene. Per germline, CDR1 SGDLS and CDR2 YYNGEE. The CDR3 extends over 15 amino acids. The V end was cut by 0 bases, the J end by 4 bases, with 13 bases between. The CDR3 sequence is CASSVVSGLSTEAFF. In DNA form, the CDR3 reads TGTGCCAGCAGCGTAGTAAGTGGGCTGAGCACTGAAGCTTTCTTT.

This clonotype has a count of ten or more. The chain links TRBV12-3 or TRBV12-4 to TRBJ2-7; TRBD2 might be the D (6 bases). The length of the CDR3 is 14 residues. Trimming stripped 0 bases from V and 2 bases from J, with 8 bases between. The CDR3 bases are TGTGCCAGCAGTTTAGCGGGGGGAACCTACGAGCAGTACTTC. Encoded protein: CASSLAGGTYEQYF.

Note on this clonotype: A much larger clone lies one base from this, so it may be a read error. This likely comes from a read error, as the CDR3 has no conserved phenylalanine or tryptophan at its end. The chain combines TRBV11-2 with TRBJ2-3, with 9 bases identical to TRBD2. Trimming at V came to 3 bases and at J to 2 bases, leaving 6 bases not matched to a gene. Germline CDR1 is SGHAT and CDR2 is FQNNGV. CDR3 length: 16 residues. CDR3 sequence (DNA): TGTGCCAGCAGCTTTTTCCTAGCGGGGTACACAGATACGCAGTATCTT. Amino acid sequence: CASSFFLAGYTDTQYL.

The table lists this clonotype with many counts. The J gene is TRBJ2-5, the V gene TRBV7-2, with D tentatively TRBD1 or TRBD2 (5 bases each). Germline CDR1 is SGHTA and CDR2 is FQGNSA. The CDR3 has 14 amino acids. Trimming removed 0 bases at V and 4 bases at J, with 9 bases between. The CDR3 nucleotides are TGTGCCAGCAGCTTAGCGGGACCGCTAGAGACCCAGTACTTC. Its protein is CASSLAGPLETQYF.

The table lists this clonotype with many counts. The genes are TRBV29-1 and TRBJ2-3; D is possibly TRBD1 or TRBD2 (5 bases each). Germline CDR1 SQVTM, CDR2 ANQGSEA. CDR3 length equals 12 residues. The CDR3 is CSMGEGADTQYF. The CDR3 bases are TGCAGTATGGGGGAAGGAGCAGATACGCAGTATTTT.

This clonotype was detected ten times or more. The chain employs TRBV4-3 and TRBJ2-7; D not certain. CDR1 is LGHNA and CDR2 is YSLEER in the germline V gene. The CDR3 length is 14 residues. Trimming pared 0 bases from V and 0 bases from J, leaving 6 bases between. DNA of the CDR3: TGCGCCAGCAGCCAAGAATCATACTCCTACGAGCAGTACTTC. Amino acids: CASSQESYSYEQYF.

This clonotype was seen at least ten times. The V call is TRBV7-9, the J call TRBJ2-1, with 7 bases identical to TRBD2. J lost 6 bases, V lost 5 bases, and 10 bases had no gene match. The CDR3 consists of 15 residues. CDR1 SEHNR and CDR2 FQNEAQ come from the germline V gene (reference sequence). The CDR3 region has the DNA TGTGCCAGCAGCCCTCCCGAAGCGGGGCGCAATGAGCAGTTCTTC. Its translation is CASSPPEAGRNEQFF.

This clonotype has ten or more counts. The chain joins TRBV6-5 to TRBJ2-2, with 12 bases matching TRBD2. CDR3 length: 17 amino acids. V was pared by 0 bases and J by 6 bases, with 5 bases of the junction left unmatched. Germline V gene data show CDR1 as MNHEY and CDR2 as SVGAGI. The CDR3 DNA reads TGTGCCAGCAGTTACTCGATTTCTAGCGGGGGGGCCGGGGAGCTGTTTTTT. Translated, it gives CASSYSISSGGAGELFF.

This clonotype was seen many times. The rearrangement uses TRBV20-1 and TRBJ2-3; no clear D. V dropped 6 bases and J dropped 12 bases, with 13 bases sitting between them. CDR1 is DFQATT and CDR2 is SNEGSKA in the germline V gene (reference sequence). The CDR3 loop spans 10 amino acids. CDR3 nucleotides: TGCAGTGCCCCACAGAAAAAACAGTATTTT. As protein: CSAPQKKQYF.